This T cell receptor beta chain was sequenced during a study of cytomegalovirus exposure and HLA in healthy donors. Study overall: Early release data held about 85 million unique TCRs from HLA-typed donors. General study results and limits: The authors listed roughly 150 TCR beta chains as cytomegalovirus-associated. Being indistinguishable, some V segments were excluded, TRBV6-2 and TRBV6-3 among them. Presence/absence comparisons presumed near-even sequencing depth among donors.

This PCR relied on a set of 60 Vbeta primers and 13 Jbeta primers. The assay was immunoSEQ multiplex PCR, and TCRdb's table has in-frame clones only and misses some. The sample shows about 130,000 clones, roughly 9.8% of them seen only once. The J segment lost 4 bases and the V segment lost 3 bases, leaving 12 bases of the junction unmatched. The germline CDR1 and CDR2 sequences are MNHEY and SMNVEV (reference sequence). This CDR3 comprises 16 residues. Details on this clone: Its antigen is currently unknown.

The sequenced sample was PBMCs. The clonotype originates from a man aged 45 to 65 in good health and CMV-seronegative. The chain has TRBV27 and TRBJ2-7, with 7 bases aligning to TRBD1. CDR3 coding DNA: TGTGCCAGCAGTTTTTTTGGACAGGCCGGGCCATACGAGCAGTACTTC. Its protein is CASSFFGQAGPYEQYF.